This TCR beta chain emerged from a study of T cell repertoires in cytomegalovirus infection. Regarding the study as a whole: HLA-C-restricted CMV clonotypes gave the most frequent clonotype in two of eight donors.

To note about this clonotype: The antigen is unknown.

TCRdb independently ran MiXCR on the reads; one entry per CDR3 protein. The sample has a few hundred thousand distinct CDR3 sequences; 9.1% are singletons. Looked up from germline, CDR1 is MNHEY and CDR2 is SVGEGT. The CDR3 is 14 residues long. V lost 7 bases and J lost 9, with 19 bases in between. The sequenced sample was PBMCs. The receptor comes from a human donor in good health (CMV status not recorded). Some clones in this sample may be carry-over from other donors' samples. The rearrangement links TRBV6-2 or TRBV6-3 to TRBJ1-5, with D unclear. The chain's CDR3 is CASTSPGSLRPQHF. The CDR3 bases are TGTGCCAGCACTTCCCCGGGCTCGCTTCGGCCCCAGCATTTT.